This is a list of T cell receptor beta chains from one sample in a study of T-cell reconstitution after alpha-beta-depleted transplantation in children. One entry per CDR3 protein, called by TCRdb with MiXCR from the PCR reads. The repertoire holds hundreds of thousands of distinct CDR3 sequences, with roughly 14% as singletons. Sequenced here: PBMCs, sampled before TCRalphabeta/CD19-depleted stem cell transplant. The receptors were sampled from a girl aged 2 to 9 with congenital amegakaryocytic thrombocytopenia, due to receive a stem cell transplant. Both conserved end residues are part of each CDR3. The D gene is left open where the match is weak.

- | TRBJ1-5 | TRBV7-2 | CASSFWGAHQPQHF
TRBD1 | TRBJ2-5 | TRBV29-1 | CSVELGTGTQETQYF
- | TRBJ1-1 | TRBV5-6 | CASSFGRWTPSGEAFF
- | TRBJ2-2 | TRBV20-1 | CSARRWGGDTGELFF
- | TRBJ2-1 | TRBV5-1 | CASGAAVSYNEQFF
- | TRBJ2-7 | TRBV5-1 | CASSLEMTGARSYEQYF
- | TRBJ2-7 | TRBV29-1 | CSAELDSYEQYF
- | TRBJ2-3 | TRBV11-2 | CASSLVLTDTQYF
- | TRBJ2-5 | TRBV20-1 | CSATSFETQYF
TRBD1 | TRBJ2-1 | TRBV28 | CASSTTGEEFF
- | TRBJ2-1 | TRBV29-1 | CSGGRWAGSSYNEQFF
- | TRBJ2-1 | TRBV6-5 | CASSYSGGYNEQFF
TRBD1 | TRBJ1-1 | TRBV3-1 | CASNLRGPPNTEAFF
- | TRBJ2-2 | TRBV29-1 | CSVERQRGGLFF
- | TRBJ2-7 | TRBV27 | CASTWGREQYF
- | TRBJ2-4 | TRBV25-1 | CASSESGLRNIQYF
TRBD2 | TRBJ2-7 | TRBV7-9 | CASSLMRAGVDEQYF
- | TRBJ2-1 | TRBV7-2 | CASSSPFSYNEQFF
TRBD2 | TRBJ2-1 | TRBV28 | CASRLAGENEQFF
TRBD1 | TRBJ2-7 | TRBV7-9 | CASSFDRDPYEQYF
TRBD2 | TRBJ2-7 | TRBV20-1 | CSAPDLAGEPEQYF
- | TRBJ2-1 | TRBV5-1 | CASSFLVGNEQFF
- | TRBJ2-1 | TRBV20-1 | CSAPHGGGDEQFF
TRBD2 | TRBJ2-1 | TRBV20-1 | CSASPWGPGGEQFF
TRBD2 | TRBJ2-2 | TRBV15 | CATSRRTSGSIWNTGELFF
TRBD1 | TRBJ2-3 | TRBV10-3 | CAISESPQGASTDTLYF
TRBD2 | TRBJ2-3 | TRBV12-3/TRBV12-4 | CASSRQGGANTQYF
- | TRBJ2-7 | TRBV7-2 | CASRSRVTFYEQYF
TRBD2 | TRBJ2-1 | TRBV11-2 | CASSLIGLADNNEQFF
TRBD1 | TRBJ1-1 | TRBV20-1 | CSARDRQTGSNTEAFF
- | TRBJ1-1 | TRBV4-1 | CASSQFLGTGEAFF
- | TRBJ1-1 | TRBV29-1 | CSAFERMAFF
- | TRBJ2-7 | TRBV5-1 | CASSLGPAGPSNEQYF
TRBD1 | TRBJ1-2 | TRBV27 | CASSTVQGVYGYTF
- | TRBJ2-3 | TRBV5-1 | CASSLGNPDSIDTQYF
- | TRBJ2-3 | TRBV5-1 | CASSLEALMSTDTQYF
- | TRBJ2-1 | TRBV12-3/TRBV12-4 | CASREAGLWEQFF
- | TRBJ2-7 | TRBV6-1 | CASSEGVHEQYF
- | TRBJ2-3 | TRBV12-3/TRBV12-4 | CASSFSPSGTDTQYF
TRBD1 | TRBJ2-5 | TRBV29-1 | CSVVGRGRETQYF
- | TRBJ1-1 | TRBV27 | CASSLFPNTEAFF
TRBD2 | TRBJ2-1 | TRBV20-1 | CSAKNPLAVSYNEQFF
- | TRBJ1-2 | TRBV29-1 | CSVDETRNYGYTF
- | TRBJ1-2 | TRBV29-1 | CSVGETGAGGYTF
TRBD1 | TRBJ1-3 | TRBV12-5 | CASGLPGQVISGNTIYF
TRBD1 | TRBJ1-1 | TRBV5-1 | CASSFGGTGIFRTEAFF
- | TRBJ2-1 | TRBV20-1 | CSGGGLINEQFF
- | TRBJ2-1 | TRBV4-1 | CASSQRGAREEQFF
- | TRBJ1-1 | TRBV20-1 | CSARDRRRGETEAFF
TRBD2 | TRBJ2-2 | TRBV11-1 | CASSPTRAGGPSYTGELFF
- | TRBJ2-1 | TRBV27 | CASSLGFWARSSYNEQFF
- | TRBJ2-1 | TRBV5-1 | CASSLEGEVANEQFF
TRBD1 | TRBJ1-1 | TRBV20-1 | CSARTGPYTEAFF
TRBD1 | TRBJ2-5 | TRBV6-1 | CASSDTDRGQETQYF
- | TRBJ2-1 | TRBV4-1 | CASSQSVGGVLSYEQFF
- | TRBJ2-2 | TRBV5-1 | CASSLEGGELFF
- | TRBJ2-7 | TRBV15 | CATLQIQVTYEQYF
- | TRBJ1-1 | TRBV25-1 | CASSPSTKAEAFF
TRBD2 | TRBJ2-1 | TRBV20-1 | CSARPLAGGNEQFF
- | TRBJ2-7 | TRBV28 | CASSYTGTYEQYF